This TCR beta chain is drawn from a study of cytomegalovirus exposure and HLA in healthy donors. The wider study: Inside one of the first data releases sat about 85 million unique TCRs taken from HLA-typed donors.

In the PCR, 60 Vbeta and 13 Jbeta primers were used. Profiled with immunoSEQ multiplex PCR; TCRdb holds only in-frame clones, not every one. The table for this sample gives 150,000 to 200,000 clones. V gave up 1 base and J gave up 10 bases, with 13 bases separating them. The CDR3 contains 13 residues. CDR1 is SEHNR and CDR2 is FQNEAQ in the germline V gene (reference sequence). Study-wide results and caveats: Researchers catalogued about 150 TCR beta chains as cytomegalovirus-associated. Later analysis identified a missense DCLRE1C variant that was linked to TCR beta V- and J-gene trimming. For most TCR beta V segments, an earlier analysis put the productive rate at about 90% or about 30% of the time.

As concerns this clone: Its antigen remains unidentified.

The rearrangement links TRBV7-9 to TRBJ1-1; the D is unclear. The TCR sequence derives from a woman aged 55-70 years in good health and CMV-seronegative. Sequenced: PBMCs. The CDR3 here is CASSLEIGGGAFF. In DNA form, the CDR3 reads TGTGCCAGCAGCTTAGAAATCGGAGGTGGAGCTTTCTTT.